One and the same sample provided the 30 T cell receptor beta chains below, sequenced in a study of cytomegalovirus exposure and HLA in healthy donors (dated by TCRdb to 2016 to 2017). Library preparation used the immunoSEQ multiplex PCR assay. The multiplex PCR relied on a mix of 60 forward primers for TCR Vbeta segments and 13 reverse primers for TCR Jbeta segments. TCRdb obtained this table from immuneACCESS and retained in-frame rearrangements with V and J assigned. These tables miss some clones; where compared with another copy, unresolved V genes account for less than half of the shortfall, and the remainder is unexplained. This sample comprises about 200,000 clones, around 80% of them detected only once. Jointly, the top ten make up around 0.2% of the sample. Sequenced sample: PBMCs. Every receptor here comes from a girl aged 2-10 years in good health and CMV-seronegative.

The chain uses TRBV4-1 and TRBJ2-5; TRBD1 matches at 7 bases. The last part of the DNA fits TRBJ2-7 better; the J call may be wrong. This CDR3 contains 16 residues. Looked up from germline, CDR1 is MGHRA and CDR2 is YSYEKL. The CDR3 sequence is CASSQALTQGSYEQYF. The CDR3 DNA follows: TGCGCCAGCAGCCAAGCCCTCACACAGGGGTCCTACGAGCAGTACTTC.

This clone was counted once. This rearrangement joins TRBV25-1 to TRBJ1-5, with D unclear. The CDR3 sequence is 14 residues long. The germline gives CDR1 MGHDK, CDR2 SYGVNS. V lost 1 base, J lost 1 base, and 5 bases lay in between. The CDR3 loop reads CASSEFGSNQPQHF. DNA for the CDR3: TGTGCCAGCAGTGAATTTGGCAGCAATCAGCCCCAGCATTTT.

The chain recombines TRBV6-5 with TRBJ2-1; 14 positions match TRBD2. Germline CDR1 MNHEY, CDR2 SVGAGI. V lost 6 bases, J lost 8 bases, and 6 bases stayed unmatched. CDR3 length: 15 residues. In DNA, the CDR3 is TGTGCCAGCAGAAGCGGGACTAGCGGGGGTTATGAGCAGTTCTTC. Residues: CASRSGTSGGYEQFF.

This chain links TRBV5-6 with TRBJ2-3, with 8 bases aligning to TRBD2. CDR1 is SGHDT, CDR2 YYEEEE, per germline. This CDR3 is 17 amino acids long. Trimming took 4 bases from V and 1 from J; bases not matched to a gene: 11. The CDR3 spells CASSDLSGSWGTDTQYF. In nucleotides, the CDR3 is TGTGCCAGCAGCGACCTAAGCGGGAGTTGGGGCACAGATACGCAGTATTTT.

The genes are TRBV7-6 and TRBJ1-2; 11 positions agree with TRBD1. Germline trimming cut 3 bases from V and 4 bases from J; bases unmatched to any gene: 16. The germline V gene has CDR1 SGHVS and CDR2 FNYEAQ. The CDR3 totals 19 residues. The CDR3 sequence: CASSFALRSGTGGSYGYTF. The CDR3 region has the DNA TGTGCCAGCAGCTTTGCTCTTCGGTCCGGGACAGGGGGTAGCTATGGCTACACCTTC.

The V and J genes are TRBV30 and TRBJ2-7; 8 bases map to TRBD1. The trim removed 5 bases at V and 5 bases at J, leaving 2 bases unmatched. Germline-derived CDR1 and CDR2 are GTSNPN and SVGIG (reference sequence). CDR3 length equals 11 residues. The CDR3 bases are TGTGCCTGGGACAGGGGCAACGAGCAGTACTTC. Its protein is CAWDRGNEQYF. Full variable domain (outside the CDR3, taken from reference TRBV30 and TRBJ2-7): SQTIHQWPATLVQPVGSPLSLECTVEGTSNPNLYWYRQAAGRGLQLLFYSVGIGQISSEVPQNLSASRPQDRQFILSSKKLLLSDSGFYLCAWDRGNEQYFGPGTRLTVT.

This chain uses TRBV7-9 with TRBJ1-1, with D uncertain. CDR1 is SEHNR and CDR2 is FQNEAQ in the germline V gene (reference sequence). V was clipped by 1 base and J by 0 bases, with 15 bases between them. The CDR3 is 17 amino acids. CDR3 in DNA: TGTGCCAGCAGCTTAGGTTTCATGTCAAACATGAACACTGAAGCTTTCTTT. Protein sequence: CASSLGFMSNMNTEAFF.

This clone was seen once. The V and J genes are TRBV5-1 and TRBJ2-7, with TRBD2 matching over 9 bases. This CDR3 region has 12 residues. V dropped 3 bases and J dropped 7; count of bases not matched to a gene: 2. Germline V gene data show CDR1 as SGHRS and CDR2 as YFSETQ. Here the CDR3 reads CASSSSGGEQYF. The CDR3 nucleotides read TGCGCCAGCAGCTCCAGCGGGGGGGAGCAGTACTTC.

The V and J genes are TRBV4-1 and TRBJ1-1, with D possibly matching TRBD1 (6 bases). Germline V gives CDR1 MGHRA, CDR2 YSYEKL. Trimming stripped 0 bases from V and 3 bases from J, with 14 bases between. The CDR3 totals 16 residues. Here the CDR3 reads CASSQEPSGAYTEAFF. CDR3 bases: TGCGCCAGCAGCCAAGAACCCTCAGGGGCCTACACTGAAGCTTTCTTT.

The chain recombines TRBV5-6 with TRBJ2-3; 11 nucleotides match TRBD2. The junction had 11 bases not matched to a gene; V was cut back by 5 bases and J by 0 bases. This CDR3 has 18 amino acids. Germline CDR1 and CDR2: SGHDT and YYEEEE. The CDR3: CASRLHPIAGGSTDTQYF. The CDR3 DNA follows: TGTGCCAGCAGGCTCCACCCCATAGCGGGGGGGAGCACAGATACGCAGTATTTT.

The chain couples TRBV4-2 to TRBJ2-7, with 13 bases matching TRBD2. The CDR3 consists of 19 residues. Per germline, CDR1 LGHNA and CDR2 YNFKEQ. Unmatched junction bases numbered 14, after V lost 4 bases and J lost 2 bases. The CDR3 DNA sequence: TGTGCCAGCAGCCCGGATCCTGGGACTAGCGGGGCTTCACCCTACGAGCAGTACTTC. This translates into CASSPDPGTSGASPYEQYF.

The chain employs TRBV5-1 and TRBJ2-7, with 13 bases matching TRBD2. The junction had 10 bases not matched to a gene; V was cut back by 4 bases and J by 6 bases. The V gene's germline CDR1 is SGHRS and CDR2 YFSETQ. This CDR3 has 16 amino acids. CDR3 coding DNA: TGCGCCAGCAGCCCCGGACTAGCGGGAGTTGTACGCGAGCAGTACTTC. Its protein product is CASSPGLAGVVREQYF.

V usage is TRBV4-2 and J usage is TRBJ2-1; D is possibly TRBD2 (6 bases). V dropped 0 bases and J dropped 7 bases, with 16 bases sitting between them. The CDR3 contains 16 residues. Germline values: CDR1 LGHNA, CDR2 YNFKEQ. CDR3 bases: TGTGCCAGCAGCCAAGAAATTAGGGACTCCGGTAATGAGCAGTTCTTC. As protein: CASSQEIRDSGNEQFF.

This chain joins TRBV15 and TRBJ1-5, with D perhaps TRBD1 (6 bases). Germline-derived CDR1 and CDR2 are LNHNV and YYDKDF (reference sequence). The CDR3 loop spans 16 amino acids. V lost 0 bases and J 2 bases, leaving 11 bases between the germline ends. The CDR3 sequence: CATSRDRGSGNQPQHF. As DNA, the CDR3 is TGTGCCACCAGCAGAGATAGGGGGTCGGGCAATCAGCCCCAGCATTTT.

CDR3 DNA: TGTGCCAGCAGCTTCCTACAGGGTAACTATGGCTACACCTTC. This gives the protein CASSFLQGNYGYTF. This chain links TRBV7-2 with TRBJ1-2; a weak D match, TRBD1 (6 bases). CDR3 length: 14 amino acids. The germline gives CDR1 SGHTA, CDR2 FQGNSA. Between the trimmed V and J ends, which lost 3 bases and 1 base, there was a span of 9 bases.

The V call is TRBV11-2, the J call TRBJ1-6; no firm D call. Trimming removed 3 bases from V and 5 bases from J, with 8 bases in between. From germline, CDR1 is SGHAT and CDR2 FQNNGV. CDR3 length: 14 residues. CDR3 in amino acids: CASSFTTNNSPLHF. The CDR3 DNA reads as TGTGCCAGCAGCTTTACAACTAATAATTCACCCCTCCACTTT.

The genes are TRBV5-1 and TRBJ2-7, with TRBD1 matching over 8 bases. Trimming took 4 bases from V and 7 from J; bases not matched to a gene: 7. Germline lookup yields CDR1 SGHRS and CDR2 YFSETQ. The CDR3 consists of 13 residues. The CDR3: CASSVDRGGEQYF. The CDR3 DNA sequence: TGCGCCAGCAGCGTAGACAGGGGAGGAGAGCAGTACTTC.

This clone is a singleton in its sample. This CDR3 reads CASRQGSSYNEQFF. The CDR3 DNA reads as TGTGCCAGCAGACAGGGGAGCTCCTACAATGAGCAGTTCTTC. The chain joins TRBV11-2 to TRBJ2-1, with 7 positions matching TRBD1. Germline trimming cut 6 bases from V and 0 bases from J; bases unmatched to any gene: 2. Per germline, CDR1 SGHAT and CDR2 FQNNGV. This CDR3 spans 14 amino acids.

V gene TRBV2 combines with J gene TRBJ1-3, with D uncertain. Trimming stripped 2 bases from V and 4 bases from J, with 9 bases between. The germline CDR1 and CDR2 sequences are SNHLY and FYNNEI. This CDR3 has 14 residues. The CDR3 coding sequence is TGTGCCAGCAGTGAACTTTCGGGAGGAAACACCATATATTTT. Translating it yields CASSELSGGNTIYF.

The chain couples TRBV5-6 to TRBJ1-2; D might be TRBD1 (5 bases). The CDR3 consists of 14 residues. Germline loops: CDR1 SGHDT, CDR2 YYEEEE. With 1 base removed from V and 4 bases from J, the gap between germline ends came to 11 bases. In DNA form, the CDR3 reads TGTGCCAGCAGCTTGAGGGGCCCTAGCTATGGCTACACCTTC. It translates to CASSLRGPSYGYTF.

The V and J genes are TRBV6-1 and TRBJ1-1, with a tentative D call TRBD1 (5 bases). Trimming cost V 8 bases and J 10 bases, with 11 bases left between them. Germline CDR1 and CDR2: MNHNS and SASEGT. CDR3 length: 10 amino acids. The CDR3 coding sequence is TGTGCCAGCGGGGAAAGGGGAGCTTTCTTT. It is translated as CASGERGAFF.

The chain is built from TRBV27 and TRBJ2-3; 7 bases are a match to TRBD1. The CDR3 has 13 residues. Trimming at V came to 5 bases and at J to 6 bases, leaving 5 bases not matched to a gene. The germline V gene has CDR1 MNHEY and CDR2 SMNVEV (reference sequence). The CDR3 region has the DNA TGTGCCAGCAGTCGACAGGGAATGGATACGCAGTATTTT. Translated: CASSRQGMDTQYF.

The V gene is TRBV5-6, the J gene TRBJ2-2; D not resolved. Germline V gene sequence: CDR1 SGHDT, CDR2 YYEEEE. Trimming took 5 bases from V and 1 from J, leaving 15 bases between them. The CDR3 is made up of 16 amino acids. The CDR3 nucleotides are TGTGCCAGCAGTTACGACTTCCAGAGGAACACCGGGGAGCTGTTTTTT. The encoded protein is CASSYDFQRNTGELFF.

The rearrangement joins TRBV2 to TRBJ2-4; D perhaps matches TRBD1 (5 bases). Per germline, CDR1 SNHLY and CDR2 FYNNEI. V dropped 6 bases and J dropped 0 bases, with 24 bases sitting between them. The CDR3 consists of 19 residues. The CDR3 loop is CASSWSGSRAYIAKNIQYF. The CDR3 bases are TGTGCCAGCAGCTGGTCGGGTTCCAGGGCCTACATAGCCAAAAACATTCAGTACTTC. Supplemented by reference TRBV2 and TRBJ2-4, the full variable domain reads EPEVTQTPSHQVTQMGQEVILRCVPISNHLYFYWYRQILGQKVEFLVSFYNNEISEKSEIFDDQFSVERPDGSNFTLKIRSTKLEDSAMYFCASSWSGSRAYIAKNIQYFGAGTRLSVL.

The chain links TRBV10-1 to TRBJ1-2; D possibly corresponds to TRBD1 (5 bases). The CDR3 covers 14 residues. Trimming removed 3 bases at V and 1 base at J, with 9 bases between. CDR1 is WNHNN and CDR2 is SYGVQD in the germline V gene (reference sequence). In DNA form, the CDR3 reads TGCGCCAGCAGTGAACAGGTTCTTAACTATGGCTACACCTTC. This translates into CASSEQVLNYGYTF.

This sequence joins TRBV10-2 and TRBJ1-1; 7 bases agree with TRBD1. Germline loops: CDR1 WSHSY, CDR2 SAAADI. This CDR3 has 15 residues. The junction had 11 bases not matched to a gene; V was cut back by 6 bases and J by 4 bases. CDR3 DNA sequence: TGCGCCAGCAGAAGGGACACAGGGGCATTCACTGAAGCTTTCTTT. Translated: CASRRDTGAFTEAFF.

The rearrangement uses TRBV7-2 and TRBJ2-3, with 8 bases that match TRBD2. Trimming at V came to 5 bases and at J to 1 base, leaving 5 bases not matched to a gene. The germline V gene has CDR1 SGHTA and CDR2 FQGNSA. CDR3 length: 15 amino acids. The CDR3 region has the DNA TGTGCCAGCAGCCGCCTAGCGGGTCGCACAGATACGCAGTATTTT. Amino acids: CASSRLAGRTDTQYF.

V is TRBV7-6 and J is TRBJ2-5; D is undetermined. V dropped 5 bases and J dropped 2 bases, with 15 bases sitting between them. Looked up from germline, CDR1 is SGHVS and CDR2 is FNYEAQ. The length of the CDR3 is 15 residues. The CDR3 region is CASSPSPELQETQYF. Here the CDR3 DNA reads TGTGCCAGCAGCCCGAGTCCGGAACTACAAGAGACCCAGTACTTC.

This clone was seen more than once but under ten times. This sequence joins TRBV6-5 and TRBJ2-3; D gene uncertain. The CDR3 spans 15 residues. Deletions cut 0 bases from V and 0 bases from J, with 7 bases between. The germline CDR1 and CDR2 sequences are MNHEY and SVGAGI. CDR3 in amino acids: CASSYSIGSTDTQYF. The DNA for the CDR3 is TGTGCCAGCAGTTACTCGATCGGGAGCACAGATACGCAGTATTTT.

V and J are TRBV6-1 and TRBJ1-2; D possibly corresponds to TRBD1 (6 bases). From germline, CDR1 is MNHNS and CDR2 SASEGT. Trimming stripped 4 bases from V and 5 bases from J, with 14 bases between. The length of the CDR3 is 14 residues. The CDR3 loop is CASSVAGDAYGYTF. CDR3 coding DNA: TGTGCCAGCAGTGTCGCAGGGGATGCTTATGGCTACACCTTC.